These 9 T cell receptor beta chains were all obtained from the same sample, sequenced in a study of shared clonotypes between healthy human individuals. Profiled with immunoSEQ multiplex PCR; TCRdb holds only in-frame clones, not every one. The profile covers 2 million to 2.5 million clones, with around 95% appearing a single time and approximately 0.13% taken by the ten largest. The sequenced sample was naive CD4+ T cells sorted from blood. Stated subset: CD45RA+ positively selected. These receptors originate from a man aged 18-30 years in good health.

The chain combines TRBV7-9 with TRBJ2-5; 11 nucleotides agree with TRBD2. The CDR3 consists of 16 residues. V shed 5 bases and J 3 bases; nucleotides not matched to a gene: 8. Germline V gene lookup returns CDR1 SEHNR and CDR2 FQNEAQ (reference sequence). The CDR3 bases are TGTGCCAGCAGCCCAACGCCACTAGCGGGAGAAGAGACCCAGTACTTC. Protein: CASSPTPLAGEETQYF.

This rearrangement joins TRBV5-8 to TRBJ2-5; 8 bases match TRBD1. CDR1 and CDR2 (germline): SGHTS, YDEGEE. This CDR3 comprises 16 residues. The V segment lost 2 bases and the J segment 0 bases; nucleotides outside the gene matches: 6. DNA for the CDR3: TGTGCCAGCAGCTTAGTATGGGGACAGGACCAAGAGACCCAGTACTTC. Its protein is CASSLVWGQDQETQYF.

The rearrangement links TRBV28 to TRBJ1-5; D perhaps matches TRBD1 (6 bases). Germline V gene sequence: CDR1 MDHEN, CDR2 SYDVKM. V was trimmed by 2 bases and J by 4 bases, leaving 15 bases between them. The CDR3 contains 16 residues. In nucleotides, the CDR3 is TGTGCCAGCAGTTTAGGGGGCGTTCTGTCTAATCAGCCCCAGCATTTT. Protein product: CASSLGGVLSNQPQHF.

V and J are TRBV10-3 and TRBJ2-7; D possibly matches TRBD1 or TRBD2 (6 bases each). Germline values: CDR1 ENHRY, CDR2 SYGVKD. Trimming cost V 3 bases and J 3 bases, with 12 bases left between them. CDR3 size: 14 residues. The CDR3 spells CAISDGGGVYEQYF. The CDR3 DNA sequence: TGTGCCATCAGTGACGGAGGGGGAGTCTACGAGCAGTACTTC.

The V call is TRBV7-9, the J call TRBJ2-1; the D is unclear. Germline V gene sequence: CDR1 SEHNR, CDR2 FQNEAQ (reference sequence). The V end was cut by 4 bases, the J end by 1 base, with 11 bases between. This CDR3 has 15 residues. CDR3 nucleotides: TGTGCCAGCAGCTCTCGGGCGCCTTCCTACAATGAGCAGTTCTTC. This codes for CASSSRAPSYNEQFF.

The V call is TRBV7-9, the J call TRBJ2-1; TRBD1 matches 8 bases. This CDR3 region has 16 residues. The V and J ends lost 6 bases and 3 bases, in that order; junction bases with no gene match: 10. Looked up from germline, CDR1 is SEHNR and CDR2 is FQNEAQ (reference sequence). In DNA form, the CDR3 reads TGTGCCAGCAGTTCTTACATGGACAGGGTCTACAATGAGCAGTTCTTC. As protein: CASSSYMDRVYNEQFF.

With regard to this clone: Other DNA sequences in this specimen translate into the identical CDR3. The chain is built from TRBV9 and TRBJ1-1; D call uncertain. Germline V CDR1 and CDR2: SGDLS, YYNGEE. This CDR3 region has 13 residues. With 2 bases removed from V and 2 bases from J, the gap between germline ends came to 7 bases. CDR3 residues: CASSVDYNTEAFF. CDR3 nucleotide sequence: TGTGCCAGCAGCGTTGACTATAACACTGAAGCTTTCTTT.

This chain uses TRBV28 with TRBJ1-6; 7 bases align to TRBD1. V was pared by 5 bases and J by 6 bases, with 4 bases of the junction left unmatched. Germline V gene lookup returns CDR1 MDHEN and CDR2 SYDVKM. The CDR3 sequence is 14 residues long. Here the CDR3 DNA reads TGTGCCAGCAGTGGAGGGACAGTTAATTCACCCCTCCACTTT. It codes for CASSGGTVNSPLHF. Full variable domain (missing parts from reference TRBV28 and TRBJ1-6): DVKVTQSSRYLVKRTGEKVFLECVQDMDHENMFWYRQDPGLGLRLIYFSYDVKMKEKGDIPEGYSVSREKKERFSLILESASTNQTSMYLCASSGGTVNSPLHFGNGTRLTVT.

This clone has just one count. This rearrangement joins TRBV2 to TRBJ1-4, with D possibly being TRBD1 (5 bases). V lost 3 bases and J 8 bases, leaving 13 bases between the germline ends. There are 14 residues in the CDR3. CDR1 and CDR2 (germline): SNHLY, FYNNEI. CDR3 in amino acids: CASSERGVLEKLFF. CDR3 DNA: TGTGCCAGCAGTGAGAGAGGGGTGTTGGAAAAACTGTTTTTT.